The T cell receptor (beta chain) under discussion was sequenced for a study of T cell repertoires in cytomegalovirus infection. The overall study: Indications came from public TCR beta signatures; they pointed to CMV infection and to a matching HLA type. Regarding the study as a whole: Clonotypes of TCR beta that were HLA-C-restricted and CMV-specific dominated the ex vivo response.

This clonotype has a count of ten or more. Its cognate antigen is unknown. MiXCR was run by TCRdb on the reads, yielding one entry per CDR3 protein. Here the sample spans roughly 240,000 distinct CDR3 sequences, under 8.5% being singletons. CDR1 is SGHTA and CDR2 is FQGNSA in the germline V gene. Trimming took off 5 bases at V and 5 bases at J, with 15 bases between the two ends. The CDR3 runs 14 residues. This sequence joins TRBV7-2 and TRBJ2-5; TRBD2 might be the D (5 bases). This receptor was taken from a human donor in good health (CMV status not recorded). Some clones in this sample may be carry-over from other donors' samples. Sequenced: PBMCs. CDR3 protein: CASSPRRGTETQYF. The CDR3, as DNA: TGTGCCAGCAGCCCAAGACGGGGAACGGAGACCCAGTACTTC.